What follows are 19 T cell receptor beta chains derived from one specimen sequenced in a study of blood T cell repertoires in COVID-19. The protocol was immunoSEQ multiplex PCR, while the TCRdb copy is restricted to in-frame clones and leaves out a portion. Among some 140,000 clones listed, about 80% were seen once. Sequencing used peripheral blood. The receptors originated from a woman aged 55-69 years with COVID-19, enrolled during active disease.

This clone was observed a handful of times. The J gene is TRBJ2-2, the V gene TRBV19; perhaps TRBD1 as D (6 bases). Deletions cut 1 base from V and 4 bases from J, with 10 bases between. Germline V CDR1 and CDR2: LNHDA, SQIVND (reference sequence). The CDR3 length is 15 residues. The CDR3: CASSIAPGATGELFF. In DNA form, the CDR3 reads TGTGCCAGTAGTATAGCCCCAGGGGCCACCGGGGAGCTGTTTTTT.

The CDR3 coding sequence is TGTGCCATCAGTTTAAACACAGGCACCTTC. This encodes CAISLNTGTF. The rearrangement links TRBV10-3 to TRBJ1-2; a weak D match, TRBD1 (5 bases). The CDR3 is made up of 10 amino acids. In germline, CDR1 is ENHRY, CDR2 SYGVKD. Trimming took off 5 bases at V and 13 bases at J, with 11 bases between the two ends.

Only a few counts were recorded for this clone. The genes are TRBV7-2 and TRBJ2-5, with 10 nucleotides matching TRBD1. Per germline, CDR1 SGHTA and CDR2 FQGNSA. The CDR3 is 14 residues long. Losses at the gene ends were 5 bases for V and 7 bases for J; bases not matched to a gene: 7. CDR3 loop: CASSPGQGQGTQYF. The CDR3 region has the DNA TGTGCCAGCAGCCCGGGACAGGGGCAGGGGACCCAGTACTTC.

The chain has TRBV9 and TRBJ2-3; 13 nucleotides line up with TRBD2. Trimming took 2 bases from V and 5 from J; bases not matched to a gene: 5. The CDR3 extends over 16 amino acids. Germline lookup yields CDR1 SGDLS and CDR2 YYNGEE. CDR3 sequence reads: CASSVGLAGAIDTQYF. The CDR3 coding sequence is TGTGCCAGCAGCGTCGGACTAGCGGGAGCGATAGATACGCAGTATTTT. Variable domain in full (rest from reference TRBV9 and TRBJ2-3): DSGVTQTPKHLITATGQRVTLRCSPRSGDLSVYWYQQSLDQGLQFLIQYYNGEERAKGNILERFSAQQFPDLHSELNLSSLELGDSALYFCASSVGLAGAIDTQYFGPGTRLTVL.

The gene calls are TRBV6-1 and TRBJ2-3; tentative D call: TRBD2 (6 bases). CDR1 is MNHNS and CDR2 is SASEGT in the germline V gene. Trimming stripped 0 bases from V and 7 bases from J, with 11 bases between. There are 14 residues in the CDR3. DNA of the CDR3: TGTGCCAGCAGTGAAGCGGAGGGTCGGAATACGCAGTATTTT. Its translation is CASSEAEGRNTQYF.

The rearrangement links TRBV5-8 to TRBJ1-1; TRBD1 agrees at 10 bases. CDR1 is SGHTS, CDR2 YDEGEE, per germline. There are 15 residues in the CDR3. Trimming removed 4 bases from V and 4 bases from J; junction bases left unmatched: 7. The CDR3 DNA reads as TGTGCCAGCAGCCTGGGACAGGGGAAAGGCACTGAAGCTTTCTTT. Residues: CASSLGQGKGTEAFF.

The rearrangement links TRBV5-1 to TRBJ2-5, with 8 bases aligning to TRBD1. V shed 4 bases, J shed 5 bases, and the junction held 13 bases outside the gene matches. Germline CDR1 and CDR2: SGHRS and YFSETQ. This CDR3 has 16 amino acids. CDR3 DNA: TGCGCCAGCAGCCAAAACCAGGGGGCCCCAAGGGAGACCCAGTACTTC. Translated, it gives CASSQNQGAPRETQYF. Full variable domain (remainder filled in from reference TRBV5-1 and TRBJ2-5): KAGVTQTPRYLIKTRGQQVTLSCSPISGHRSVSWYQQTPGQGLQFLFEYFSETQRNKGNFPGRFSGRQFSNSRSEMNVSTLELGDSALYLCASSQNQGAPRETQYFGPGTRLLVL.

This clone came up a few times. A read error may produce the germline difference seen at one junction end. The chain couples TRBV4-1 to TRBJ2-7; 9 positions agree with TRBD2. The CDR3 is 13 amino acids. Germline assignment: CDR1 MGHRA and CDR2 YSYEKL. The CDR3 loop is CASSQVSSGKSTF. The DNA for the CDR3 is TGCGCCAGCAGCCAAGTGTCTAGCGGGAAGTCTACATTC.

This rearrangement joins TRBV19 to TRBJ2-5; the match to TRBD1 covers 7 bases. With 4 bases clipped from V and 0 bases from J, the junction kept 2 bases outside the gene matches. This CDR3 has 14 amino acids. Per germline, CDR1 LNHDA and CDR2 SQIVND (reference sequence). The CDR3 loop is CASSTGTDQETQYF. The DNA of the CDR3 is TGTGCCAGTAGTACCGGGACAGACCAAGAGACCCAGTACTTC.

The gene calls are TRBV12-3 or TRBV12-4 and TRBJ2-3; D might be TRBD2 (5 bases). There are 13 residues in the CDR3. V dropped 3 bases and J dropped 5 bases, with 9 bases sitting between them. CDR3: CASSFRAGDTQYF. The CDR3 DNA reads TGTGCCAGCAGTTTTCGGGCGGGAGATACGCAGTATTTT.

This chain's CDR3 is CASRGHSSEAFF. As DNA, the CDR3 is TGTGCCAGCAGGGGCCACTCGTCTGAAGCTTTCTTT. The rearrangement joins TRBV6-5 to TRBJ1-1; D is undetermined. This CDR3 comprises 12 residues. V was cut by 6 bases and J by 6 bases, with 11 bases left in between. Germline-derived CDR1 and CDR2 are MNHEY and SVGAGI.

The V and J genes are TRBV19 and TRBJ2-7; 8 bases are shared with TRBD1. The CDR3 extends over 19 amino acids. The junction had 16 bases not matched to a gene; V was cut back by 3 bases and J by 0 bases. CDR1 LNHDA and CDR2 SQIVND come from the germline V gene (reference sequence). The CDR3: CASSMGGRGPERSSYEQYF. The CDR3, as DNA: TGTGCCAGTAGTATGGGTGGCAGGGGGCCGGAGCGGAGCTCCTACGAGCAGTACTTC.

This chain joins TRBV29-1 and TRBJ2-7; D may be TRBD2 (7 bases). Germline V gene data show CDR1 as SQVTM and CDR2 as ANQGSEA. The CDR3 loop spans 12 amino acids. Trimming pared 6 bases from V and 3 bases from J, leaving 12 bases between. The CDR3 DNA follows: TGCAGCGTGGGGGAGGGGGTCTACGAGCAGTACGTC. Protein product: CSVGEGVYEQYV.

In this sample, this clone turned up once. This chain uses TRBV6-5 with TRBJ2-1, with D uncertain. V was trimmed by 6 bases and J by 6 bases, leaving 15 bases between them. CDR1 MNHEY and CDR2 SVGAGI come from the germline V gene. The CDR3 runs to 14 residues. CDR3 coding DNA: TGTGCCAGCAGCCCGTCCCCCGGCGGCAATGAGCAGTTCTTC. Amino acid sequence: CASSPSPGGNEQFF.

J is TRBJ1-4 and V is TRBV14; D gene unclear. The CDR3 consists of 16 residues. Germline V gene sequence: CDR1 SGHDN, CDR2 FVKESK. The V end was cut by 0 bases, the J end by 7 bases, with 15 bases between. The CDR3 region is CASSQERTGMREKLFF. The DNA of the CDR3 is TGTGCCAGCAGCCAAGAGAGGACGGGGATGCGTGAAAAACTGTTTTTT.

In this sample, this clone turned up a few times. The sample holds other DNA sequences that translate to the same CDR3. The CDR3 sequence: CASSLTGGTDTQYF. CDR3 DNA: TGTGCCAGCAGCTTGACGGGGGGCACAGATACGCAGTATTTT. The chain recombines TRBV7-7 with TRBJ2-3; D may be TRBD2 (6 bases). The V and J ends lost 3 bases and 1 base respectively, with 8 bases between them. CDR3 length: 14 amino acids. Germline CDR1 and CDR2: SSHAT and FNYEAQ (reference sequence).

The chain is built from TRBV5-5 and TRBJ2-7; tentatively, D is TRBD2 (5 bases). Trimming took off 4 bases at V and 2 bases at J, with 19 bases between the two ends. CDR3 length: 16 residues. Per the germline V gene, CDR1 is SGHKS and CDR2 is YYEKEE (reference sequence). In DNA form, the CDR3 reads TGTGCCAGCAGCCTTGGGAGCAACGCGGATCCCTACGAGCAGTACTTC. Translating gives CASSLGSNADPYEQYF.

This chain joins TRBV6-5 and TRBJ1-5, with D possibly TRBD1 on 5 matching bases. There are 13 residues in the CDR3. CDR1 and CDR2 (germline): MNHEY, SVGAGI. Trimming pared 4 bases from V and 4 bases from J, leaving 8 bases between. The CDR3 DNA sequence: TGTGCCAGCAGTTGGGACTGGAATCAGCCCCAGCATTTT. Its protein product is CASSWDWNQPQHF.

This clone was counted a single time. The chain carries TRBV5-1 and TRBJ1-6; TRBD1 might be the D (5 bases). The CDR3 contains 15 residues. Germline V gene sequence: CDR1 SGHRS, CDR2 YFSETQ. The V end was cut by 0 bases, the J end by 5 bases, with 9 bases between. The CDR3 region has the DNA TGCGCCAGCAGCTTGGTCGGGGGGAATAATTCACCCCTCCACTTT. This gives the protein CASSLVGGNNSPLHF.